The 30 T cell receptor beta chains below all came from one sample that was sequenced in a study of blood T cell repertoires in COVID-19. The table came from immunoSEQ multiplex PCR; TCRdb's copy has only in-frame clones and leaves some out. The sample contains hundreds of thousands of clones, roughly four fifths of which appear only once. Sequenced sample: peripheral blood. These receptors all stem from a woman aged 50 to 60 with acute or convalescent COVID-19.

This sequence joins TRBV11-2 and TRBJ2-5, with 9 bases that match TRBD2. Germline V CDR1 and CDR2: SGHAT, FQNNGV. This CDR3 contains 13 residues. Germline trimming cut 8 bases from V and 7 bases from J; bases unmatched to any gene: 8. CDR3 bases: TGTGCCAGCCACTTCGGCGGGGGGGGGACCCAGTACTTC. Residues: CASHFGGGGTQYF. Full variable domain (missing parts from reference TRBV11-2 and TRBJ2-5): EAGVAQSPRYKIIEKRQSVAFWCNPISGHATLYWYQQILGQGPKLLIQFQNNGVVDDSQLPKDRFSAERLKGVDSTLKIQPAKLEDSAVYLCASHFGGGGTQYFGPGTRLLVL.

V is TRBV19 and J is TRBJ1-1; 8 bases map to TRBD1. With V trimmed by 4 bases and J by 0 bases, 7 bases remained unmatched. CDR3 length: 16 amino acids. CDR1 and CDR2 (germline): LNHDA, SQIVND (reference sequence). The CDR3 here is CASSKTDRDMNTEAFF. The DNA of the CDR3 is TGTGCCAGTAGTAAAACGGACAGGGACATGAACACTGAAGCTTTCTTT.

The V call is TRBV2, the J call TRBJ1-5; TRBD1 is a possible D gene (5 bases). This CDR3 region has 12 residues. Germline assignment: CDR1 SNHLY and CDR2 FYNNEI. V shed 8 bases and J shed 8 bases, with 13 bases lying between them. The CDR3 here is CASRRDLEPQHF. In nucleotides, the CDR3 is TGTGCCAGCCGGAGGGACCTCGAGCCCCAGCATTTT.

The rearrangement uses TRBV12-3 or TRBV12-4 and TRBJ1-2; D gene ambiguous. This CDR3 comprises 13 residues. The germline V and J ends were trimmed by 6 bases and 1 base, with 9 bases remaining between them. CDR3 nucleotides: TGTGCCAGCAGCCGAGGTAATAACTATGGCTACACCTTC. It codes for CASSRGNNYGYTF.

This chain uses TRBV29-1 with TRBJ1-1, with TRBD1 as a possible D gene (6 bases). Trimming pared 7 bases from V and 6 bases from J, leaving 15 bases between. CDR1 and CDR2 (germline): SQVTM, ANQGSEA. The CDR3 consists of 12 residues. The CDR3 DNA is TGCAGCGGGGGGGCAGGGGAGTCTGAAGCTTTCTTT. It encodes CSGGAGESEAFF.

The chain is built from TRBV21-1 and TRBJ2-7; the listed D gene, TRBD2, was not tested against the DNA. TRBV21-1 is deemed a pseudogene. CDR3 length: 16 amino acids. The CDR3 coding sequence is TGTGCCAGCTTGGGCACCCCTAGCGGGATGTACTACGAGCAGTACTTC. Encoded protein: CASLGTPSGMYYEQYF.

The chain has TRBV5-1 and TRBJ2-1; 8 nucleotides align to TRBD1. Looked up from germline, CDR1 is SGHRS and CDR2 is YFSETQ. The CDR3 has 14 amino acids. Trimming took 2 bases from V and 7 from J; bases not matched to a gene: 5. The chain's CDR3 is CASSLSRGLNEQFF. The CDR3 bases are TGCGCCAGCAGCTTATCCAGGGGGCTTAATGAGCAGTTCTTC.

The chain combines TRBV19 with TRBJ2-2; TRBD1 matches at 8 bases. This CDR3 is built from 15 residues. In germline, CDR1 is LNHDA, CDR2 SQIVND (reference sequence). V lost 5 bases, J lost 6 bases, and 8 bases stayed unmatched. In nucleotides, the CDR3 is TGTGCCAGTAGTCCGGGACAGGTAGTTCCCGGGGAGCTGTTTTTT. Its translation: CASSPGQVVPGELFF.

This clone was observed a single time. This sample includes further DNA sequences coding for the same CDR3. V usage is TRBV5-1 and J usage is TRBJ1-1; D remains unclear. The CDR3 contains 15 residues. Germline V gene data show CDR1 as SGHRS and CDR2 as YFSETQ. V lost 3 bases, J lost 1 base, and 13 bases lay in between. CDR3 sequence (DNA): TGCGCCAGCAGCTCCCTCCTGACGGGGAACACTGAAGCTTTCTTT. It codes for CASSSLLTGNTEAFF.

This chain links TRBV30 with TRBJ1-6, with a tentative D call TRBD1 (6 bases). CDR3 length: 15 residues. V dropped 3 bases and J dropped 5 bases, with 14 bases sitting between them. CDR1 and CDR2 from the germline V gene are GTSNPN and SVGIG (reference sequence). The DNA for the CDR3 is TGTGCCTGGAGAACTCCGGACAGAAATAATTCACCCCTCCACTTT. Translation: CAWRTPDRNNSPLHF.

The sample holds one count of this clone. The genes are TRBV15 and TRBJ2-1; D might be TRBD2 (5 bases). The CDR3 is 14 amino acids. V lost 5 bases, J lost 8 bases, and 16 bases lay in between. Germline V gene lookup returns CDR1 LNHNV and CDR2 YYDKDF (reference sequence). The CDR3 loop is CATSARTRFHEQFF. The CDR3 bases are TGTGCCACCAGCGCCCGAACTAGGTTTCATGAGCAGTTCTTC.

The chain recombines TRBV21-1 with TRBJ1-5; whether TRBD1, the table's D call, matches the DNA was not checked. TRBV21-1 is reported as a pseudogene. The CDR3 runs to 13 residues. CDR3 region: CASSKWALDTQHF. DNA for the CDR3: TGTGCCAGCAGCAAATGGGCTTTAGACACTCAGCATTTT.

This clone was detected once. The chain has TRBV6-2 or TRBV6-3 and TRBJ2-7, with D possibly being TRBD1 (5 bases). V was cut by 2 bases and J by 2 bases, with 7 bases left in between. Germline V gene sequence: CDR1 MNHEY, CDR2 SVGEGT. The CDR3 sequence is 13 residues long. CDR3 nucleotide sequence: TGTGCCAGCAGTTACGTGGGGCCCTACGAGCAGTACTTC. Translating it yields CASSYVGPYEQYF.

There are many counts of this clone. J is TRBJ2-5 and V is TRBV19; 7 positions match TRBD1. The germline V gene has CDR1 LNHDA and CDR2 SQIVND (reference sequence). The CDR3 runs to 13 residues. J gave up 6 bases and V 3 bases, and 4 bases lay outside the gene matches. The CDR3 nucleotides are TGTGCCAGTAGTATTACAGGGGTAAAGACCCAGTACTTC. Translation: CASSITGVKTQYF.

V and J are TRBV5-5 and TRBJ1-6; tentatively, D is TRBD1 (6 bases). The V and J ends lost 4 bases and 8 bases respectively, with 19 bases between them. CDR1 is SGHKS, CDR2 YYEKEE, per germline (reference sequence). CDR3 length: 16 residues. The CDR3 spells CASSLKVGGADSPLHF. The CDR3 nucleotides are TGTGCCAGCAGCCTAAAGGTTGGGGGCGCGGATTCACCCCTCCACTTT.

V usage is TRBV12-3 or TRBV12-4 and J usage is TRBJ2-1; the D gene is possibly TRBD1 (6 bases). The V and J ends lost 3 bases and 13 bases respectively, with 16 bases between them. The CDR3 sequence is 13 residues long. Written as DNA, the CDR3 is TGTGCCAGCAGTTTGGACACAGGGAAGCGACAGTTCTTC. This codes for CASSLDTGKRQFF.

V and J are TRBV4-1 and TRBJ1-6, with 7 bases that match TRBD1. Germline V lookup: CDR1 MGHRA, CDR2 YSYEKL. The CDR3 loop spans 16 amino acids. After removal of 4 bases from V and 0 bases from J, the junction contained 3 bases not matched to a gene. The CDR3 nucleotides read TGCGCCAGCAGCCCGGGACAGAGCTCCTATAATTCACCCCTCCACTTT. It is translated as CASSPGQSSYNSPLHF.

The chain combines TRBV2 with TRBJ1-2, with D unclear. The germline V gene has CDR1 SNHLY and CDR2 FYNNEI. This CDR3 region has 13 residues. V was pared by 0 bases and J by 6 bases, with 8 bases between. CDR3 DNA: TGTGCCAGCAGTGAAGCGCGAGGAAATGGCTACACCTTC. It specifies CASSEARGNGYTF.

This clone was seen a single time. The rearrangement uses TRBV3-1 (or the pseudogene TRBV3-2) and TRBJ2-5; 15 positions agree with TRBD2. The V segment lost 5 bases and the J segment 5 bases; nucleotides outside the gene matches: 6. Germline CDR1 reads LGHDT; CDR2 reads YNNKEL (reference sequence). The CDR3 is made up of 16 amino acids. In DNA form, the CDR3 reads TGTGCCAGCAGCGCAGGACTAGCGGGGGGGCTTGAGACCCAGTACTTC. Amino acid sequence: CASSAGLAGGLETQYF.

The sample holds a few counts of this clone. The chain carries TRBV7-6 and TRBJ2-1; 7 nucleotides match TRBD2. Trimming cost V 5 bases and J 5 bases; bases outside gene matches: 9. Germline V gene data show CDR1 as SGHVS and CDR2 as FNYEAQ. CDR3 length: 15 residues. As DNA, the CDR3 is TGTGCCAGCAGCATCCCCGGACTAGGAGACAATGAGCAGTTCTTC. This codes for CASSIPGLGDNEQFF.

The chain has TRBV2 and TRBJ1-6, with D possibly TRBD1 on 6 matching bases. Trimming removed 4 bases at V and 7 bases at J, with 11 bases between. The germline V gene has CDR1 SNHLY and CDR2 FYNNEI. There are 14 residues in the CDR3. In DNA, the CDR3 is TGTGCCAGCAGTGGGACAGCCCCGAATTCACCCCTCCACTTT. This sequence encodes CASSGTAPNSPLHF. The full variable domain, rest sourced from reference TRBV2 and TRBJ1-6, is EPEVTQTPSHQVTQMGQEVILRCVPISNHLYFYWYRQILGQKVEFLVSFYNNEISEKSEIFDDQFSVERPDGSNFTLKIRSTKLEDSAMYFCASSGTAPNSPLHFGNGTRLTVT.

This clone occurred a few times. This CDR3 is also generated by other DNA sequences in the sample. The rearrangement uses TRBV2 and TRBJ2-1, with 7 bases fitting TRBD2. Trimming took 6 bases from V and 4 from J; bases not matched to a gene: 9. The CDR3 consists of 15 residues. Germline V lookup: CDR1 SNHLY, CDR2 FYNNEI. CDR3 nucleotide sequence: TGTGCCAGCAGATCCGGGACTACCCGATACAATGAGCAGTTCTTC. Protein sequence: CASRSGTTRYNEQFF.

This clone was counted only a few times. The chain carries TRBV7-9 and TRBJ2-5; 10 bases agree with TRBD2. The V gene's germline CDR1 is SEHNR and CDR2 FQNEAQ (reference sequence). This CDR3 contains 16 residues. V was pared by 6 bases and J by 3 bases, with 10 bases of the junction left unmatched. CDR3 nucleotide sequence: TGTGCCAGCAGGCCGAGGACTAGCGGTGAGAAAGAGACCCAGTACTTC. It is translated as CASRPRTSGEKETQYF.

The chain carries TRBV30 and TRBJ1-2; D is unresolved. The V end lost 3 bases, the J end lost 8 bases, and 19 bases lay between the germline ends. The CDR3 covers 14 residues. Germline lookup yields CDR1 GTSNPN and CDR2 SVGIG (reference sequence). The CDR3 DNA follows: TGTGCCTGGAGCGCTGTCAGGTTGGTCGGCGGCTACACCTTC. Amino acid sequence: CAWSAVRLVGGYTF. Complete variable domain (other parts from reference TRBV30 and TRBJ1-2): SQTIHQWPATLVQPVGSPLSLECTVEGTSNPNLYWYRQAAGRGLQLLFYSVGIGQISSEVPQNLSASRPQDRQFILSSKKLLLSDSGFYLCAWSAVRLVGGYTFGSGTRLTVV.

This rearrangement joins TRBV4-1 to TRBJ2-7; possible D gene TRBD1, 6 bases. Germline CDR1 and CDR2: MGHRA and YSYEKL. Trimming pared 4 bases from V and 0 bases from J, leaving 13 bases between. CDR3 size: 15 residues. CDR3 residues: CASSLGGSPSYEQYF. The CDR3 coding sequence is TGCGCCAGCAGCCTTGGGGGCAGTCCCTCCTACGAGCAGTACTTC.

This clone was observed once. This chain joins TRBV27 and TRBJ2-7, with 12 bases fitting TRBD2. In germline, CDR1 is MNHEY, CDR2 SMNVEV (reference sequence). Trimming took 5 bases from V and 5 from J; bases not matched to a gene: 4. The CDR3 runs 14 residues. The CDR3 sequence: CASSVLAGGNEQYF. CDR3 in DNA: TGTGCCAGCAGTGTACTAGCGGGAGGAAACGAGCAGTACTTC.

In nucleotides, the CDR3 is TGTGCCAGCAGTTACGCCAGGGGGCTTAATTACGAGCAGTACTTC. This sequence encodes CASSYARGLNYEQYF. The genes are TRBV6-2 or TRBV6-3 and TRBJ2-7, with 8 bases lining up with TRBD1. Germline assignment: CDR1 MNHEY and CDR2 SVGEGT. The CDR3 covers 15 residues. With 2 bases clipped from V and 4 bases from J, the junction kept 7 bases outside the gene matches.

This sequence joins TRBV28 and TRBJ2-3; 8 positions match TRBD2. Germline values: CDR1 MDHEN, CDR2 SYDVKM. The CDR3 has 13 amino acids. The V segment lost 6 bases and the J segment 2 bases; nucleotides outside the gene matches: 1. CDR3 sequence reads: CASRGLATDTQYF. For the CDR3, the DNA is TGTGCCAGCAGAGGACTAGCCACAGATACGCAGTATTTT.

The gene calls are TRBV28 and TRBJ2-7, with D maybe TRBD1 (6 bases). Germline CDR1 MDHEN, CDR2 SYDVKM. This CDR3 is built from 13 residues. V lost 6 bases and J 2 bases, leaving 11 bases between the germline ends. CDR3 loop: CASRPTGTYEQYF. For the CDR3, the DNA is TGTGCCAGCAGACCTACAGGGACCTACGAGCAGTACTTC.

The chain carries TRBV4-1 and TRBJ2-2; 8 bases agree with TRBD1. V lost 4 bases to trimming and J lost 3 bases; unmatched junction nucleotides: 7. The CDR3 has 16 residues. Germline-derived CDR1 and CDR2 are MGHRA and YSYEKL. CDR3 DNA sequence: TGCGCCAGCAGCCTCGGGACAGGTCGGGACACCGGGGAGCTGTTTTTT. Its protein is CASSLGTGRDTGELFF.